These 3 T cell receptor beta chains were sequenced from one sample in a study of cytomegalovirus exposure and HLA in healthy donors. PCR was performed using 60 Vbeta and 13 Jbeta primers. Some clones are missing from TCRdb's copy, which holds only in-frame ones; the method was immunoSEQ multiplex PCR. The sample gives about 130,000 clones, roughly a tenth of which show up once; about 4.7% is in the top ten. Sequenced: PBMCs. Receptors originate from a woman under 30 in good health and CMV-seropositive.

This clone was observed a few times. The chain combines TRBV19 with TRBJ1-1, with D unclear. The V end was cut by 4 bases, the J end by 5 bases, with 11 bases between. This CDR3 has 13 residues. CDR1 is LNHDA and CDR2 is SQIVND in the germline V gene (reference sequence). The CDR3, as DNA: TGTGCCAGTAGTACTCTTTCGAGAACTGAAGCTTTCTTT. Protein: CASSTLSRTEAFF.

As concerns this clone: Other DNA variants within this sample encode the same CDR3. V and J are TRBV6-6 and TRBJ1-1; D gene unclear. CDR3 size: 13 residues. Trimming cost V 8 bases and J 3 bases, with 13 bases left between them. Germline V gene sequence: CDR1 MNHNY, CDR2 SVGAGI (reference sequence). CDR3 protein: CASDWGADTEAFF. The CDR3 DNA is TGTGCCAGCGATTGGGGAGCCGACACTGAAGCTTTCTTT.

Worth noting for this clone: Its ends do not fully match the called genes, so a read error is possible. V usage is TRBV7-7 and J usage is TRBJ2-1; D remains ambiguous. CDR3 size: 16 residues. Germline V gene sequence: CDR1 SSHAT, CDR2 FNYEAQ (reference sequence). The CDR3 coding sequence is TGTGCTAGCAGTCCCCCTGGTACAAGCTCCTACAATGAGCAGTTCTTC. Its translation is CASSPPGTSSYNEQFF.